These 6 T cell receptor beta chains came from one sample sequenced in a study of T cell repertoires in cytomegalovirus infection. TCRdb reprocessed the reads with MiXCR, giving one entry per CDR3 protein. The repertoire holds 450,000 to 650,000 distinct CDR3 sequences, with more than 20% as singletons. Sequencing was performed on PBMCs. The receptors were sampled from a human donor in good health (CMV status not recorded). Some clones in this sample may be carry-over from other donors' samples.

The chain combines TRBV5-4 with TRBJ2-2; TRBD1 matches at 8 bases. Germline values: CDR1 SGHNT, CDR2 YYREEE (reference sequence). This CDR3 comprises 16 residues. After removal of 3 bases from V and 3 bases from J, the junction contained 7 bases not matched to a gene. CDR3: CASSWGQERYTGELFF. The CDR3 DNA reads as TGTGCCAGCAGCTGGGGACAGGAGCGATACACCGGGGAGCTGTTTTTT.

In this sample, this clonotype turned up a few times. The V gene is TRBV4-1, the J gene TRBJ2-5; 11 nucleotides line up with TRBD2. Germline loops: CDR1 MGHRA, CDR2 YSYEKL. The CDR3 totals 18 residues. Trimming at V came to 0 bases and at J to 4 bases, leaving 10 bases not matched to a gene. DNA for the CDR3: TGCGCCAGCAGCCAAGATAATAGCGGGAGGGCCTGGGGAGAGACCCAGTACTTC. It yields the protein CASSQDNSGRAWGETQYF.

The chain combines TRBV7-4 with TRBJ2-3, with 11 bases that match TRBD2. The ends lost 6 bases at V and 4 bases at J; junction bases unmatched: 6. CDR3 length equals 15 residues. Germline CDR1 is SGHVT and CDR2 is SQSDAQ. CDR3 coding DNA: TGTGCCAGCAGGGAACTAGCGGGAGTGCCAGATACGCAGTATTTT. This encodes CASRELAGVPDTQYF.

This rearrangement joins TRBV27 to TRBJ1-4, with a possible D match to TRBD1 (6 bases). This CDR3 region has 15 residues. The V gene's germline CDR1 is MNHEY and CDR2 SMNVEV (reference sequence). V dropped 6 bases and J dropped 6 bases, with 17 bases sitting between them. The CDR3 DNA reads as TGTGCCAGCAGCCCGACAAGTACAGGGCATGAAAAACTGTTTTTT. It codes for CASSPTSTGHEKLFF.

The gene calls are TRBV19 and TRBJ1-2; 8 bases map to TRBD1. CDR1 and CDR2 (germline): LNHDA, SQIVND (reference sequence). CDR3 length: 13 residues. With 3 bases clipped from V and 8 bases from J, the junction kept 5 bases outside the gene matches. The CDR3 is CASSMQGARGYTF. The CDR3 DNA reads TGTGCCAGTAGTATGCAGGGGGCGCGAGGCTACACCTTC.

This clonotype showed up many times. The chain recombines TRBV7-2 with TRBJ2-1; no definite D call. Germline CDR1 and CDR2: SGHTA and FQGNSA. The CDR3 contains 15 residues. Trimming shortened V by 6 bases and J by 0 bases, and 12 bases separated the two germline ends. DNA for the CDR3: TGTGCCAGCAGTACTGGATTACGCTCCTACAATGAGCAGTTCTTC. Its protein product is CASSTGLRSYNEQFF.